This T cell receptor (beta chain) was sequenced in a study of T cell changes during pregnancy in multiple sclerosis. Profiled with immunoSEQ multiplex PCR; TCRdb holds only in-frame clones, not every one. The sample records 50,000 to 55,000 clones, roughly nine tenths being singletons. Germline V gene lookup returns CDR1 SGHRS and CDR2 YFSETQ. The CDR3 totals 18 residues. The trim removed 1 base at V and 7 bases at J, leaving 15 bases unmatched. The sample consisted of CD4+ T cells from peripheral blood mononuclear cells, taken after pregnancy. The V and J genes are TRBV5-1 and TRBJ1-4, with 8 bases lining up with TRBD1. The source of this sequence is a female donor with multiple sclerosis, enrolled in a pregnancy study. Written as DNA, the CDR3 is TGCGCCAGCAGCTTGTTCCCTCCCGACAGGGGAGGGAGTGAAAAACTGTTTTTT. Translation: CASSLFPPDRGGSEKLFF.